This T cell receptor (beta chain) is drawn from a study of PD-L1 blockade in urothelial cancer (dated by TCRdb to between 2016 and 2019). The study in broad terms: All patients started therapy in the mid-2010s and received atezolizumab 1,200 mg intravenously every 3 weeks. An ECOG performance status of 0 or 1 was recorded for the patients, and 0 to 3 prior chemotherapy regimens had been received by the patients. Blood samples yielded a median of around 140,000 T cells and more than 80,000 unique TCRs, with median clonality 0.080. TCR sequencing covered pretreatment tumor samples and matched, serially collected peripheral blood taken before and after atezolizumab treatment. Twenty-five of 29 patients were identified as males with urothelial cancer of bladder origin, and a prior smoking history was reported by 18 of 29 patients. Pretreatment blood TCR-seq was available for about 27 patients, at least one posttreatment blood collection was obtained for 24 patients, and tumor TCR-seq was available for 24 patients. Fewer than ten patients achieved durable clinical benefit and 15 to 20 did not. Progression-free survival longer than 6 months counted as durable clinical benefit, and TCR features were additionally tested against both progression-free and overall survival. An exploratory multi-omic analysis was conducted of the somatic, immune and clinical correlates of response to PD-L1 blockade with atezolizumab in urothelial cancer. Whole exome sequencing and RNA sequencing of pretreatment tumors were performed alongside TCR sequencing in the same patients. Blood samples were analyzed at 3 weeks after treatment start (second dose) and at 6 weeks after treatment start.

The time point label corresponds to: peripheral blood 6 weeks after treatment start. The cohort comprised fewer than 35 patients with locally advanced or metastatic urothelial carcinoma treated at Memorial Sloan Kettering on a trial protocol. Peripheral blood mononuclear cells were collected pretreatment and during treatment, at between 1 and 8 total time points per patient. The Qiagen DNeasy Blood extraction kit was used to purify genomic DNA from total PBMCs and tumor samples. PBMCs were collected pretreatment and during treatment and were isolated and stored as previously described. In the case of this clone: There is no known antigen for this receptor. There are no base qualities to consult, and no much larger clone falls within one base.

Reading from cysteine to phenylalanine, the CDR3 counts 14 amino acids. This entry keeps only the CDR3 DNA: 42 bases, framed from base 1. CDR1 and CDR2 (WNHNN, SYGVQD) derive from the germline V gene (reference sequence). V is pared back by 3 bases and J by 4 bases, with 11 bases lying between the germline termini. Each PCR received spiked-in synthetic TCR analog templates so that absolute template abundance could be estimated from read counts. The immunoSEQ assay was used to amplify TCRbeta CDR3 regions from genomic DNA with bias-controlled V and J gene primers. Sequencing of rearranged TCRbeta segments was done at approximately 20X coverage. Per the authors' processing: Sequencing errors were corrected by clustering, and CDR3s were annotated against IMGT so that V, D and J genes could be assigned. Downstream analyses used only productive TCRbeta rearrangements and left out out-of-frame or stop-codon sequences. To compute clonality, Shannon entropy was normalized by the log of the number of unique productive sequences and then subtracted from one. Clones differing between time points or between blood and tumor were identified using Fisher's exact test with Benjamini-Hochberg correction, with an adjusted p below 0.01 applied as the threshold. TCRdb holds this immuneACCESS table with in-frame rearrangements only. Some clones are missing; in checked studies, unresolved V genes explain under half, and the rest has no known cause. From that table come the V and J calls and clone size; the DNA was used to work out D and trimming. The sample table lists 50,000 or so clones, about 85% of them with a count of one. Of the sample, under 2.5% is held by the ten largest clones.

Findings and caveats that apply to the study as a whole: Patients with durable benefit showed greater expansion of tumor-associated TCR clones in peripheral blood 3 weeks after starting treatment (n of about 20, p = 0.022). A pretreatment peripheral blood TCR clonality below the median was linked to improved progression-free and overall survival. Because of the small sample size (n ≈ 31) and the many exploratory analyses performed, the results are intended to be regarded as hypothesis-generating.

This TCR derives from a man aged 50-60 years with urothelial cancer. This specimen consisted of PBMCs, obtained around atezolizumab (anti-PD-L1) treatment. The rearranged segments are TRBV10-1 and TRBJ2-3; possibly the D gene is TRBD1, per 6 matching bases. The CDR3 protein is CASSDSGGADTQYF. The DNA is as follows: TGCGCCAGCAGTGATAGTGGGGGCGCAGATACGCAGTATTTT.